Shown below are 2 T cell receptor beta chains from a single sample sequenced in a study of shared T cell receptors in the human thymus. The table came from immunoSEQ multiplex PCR; TCRdb's copy has only in-frame clones and leaves some out. The repertoire includes almost 550,000 clones, about four fifths of them detected once, and around 0.013% sits in the top ten. This sample was shared with a second study, whose subject was human thymus T cells.

Sequences were obtained from thymocytes. All receptors derive from a boy under two years old with a congenital heart defect.

CDR3 protein: CASSSFRQGGYGYTF. CDR3 sequence (DNA): TGTGCCAGCAGTTCCTTCCGACAGGGCGGCTATGGCTACACCTTC. V and J are TRBV6-5 and TRBJ1-2; TRBD1 agrees at 7 bases. The J segment lost 4 bases and the V segment lost 4 bases, leaving 9 bases of the junction unmatched. Germline-derived CDR1 and CDR2 are MNHEY and SVGAGI. The CDR3 runs to 15 residues.

This chain connects TRBV7-2 to TRBJ2-1, with D unclear. The CDR3 has 13 residues. Trimming took 1 base from V and 5 from J, leaving 6 bases between them. CDR1 and CDR2 from the germline V gene are SGHTA and FQGNSA. CDR3 sequence: CASSLGAHNEQFF. In DNA, the CDR3 is TGTGCCAGCAGCTTAGGAGCCCACAATGAGCAGTTCTTC.